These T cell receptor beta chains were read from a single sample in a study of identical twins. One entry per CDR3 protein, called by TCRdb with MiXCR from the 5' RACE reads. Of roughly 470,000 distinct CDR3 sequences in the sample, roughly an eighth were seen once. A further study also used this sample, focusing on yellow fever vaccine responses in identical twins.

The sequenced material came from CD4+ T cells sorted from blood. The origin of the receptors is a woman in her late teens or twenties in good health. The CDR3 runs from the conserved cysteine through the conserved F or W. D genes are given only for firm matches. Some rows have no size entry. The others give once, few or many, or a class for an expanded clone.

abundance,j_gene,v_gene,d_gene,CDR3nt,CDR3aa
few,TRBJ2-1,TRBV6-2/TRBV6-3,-,TGTGCCAGCAGCCCTATCCGGGCCCAGCAGTTCTTC,CASSPIRAQQFF
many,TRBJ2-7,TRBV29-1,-,TGCAGCGCCATGGGACTTGGTAGCGAGCAGTACTTC,CSAMGLGSEQYF
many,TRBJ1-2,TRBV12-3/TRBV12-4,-,TGTGCCAGCAGTCCCATGCGGCACTACACCTTC,CASSPMRHYTF
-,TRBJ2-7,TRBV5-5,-,TGTGCCAGCAGCTTTGTTGAGGGGGAGCAGTACTTC,CASSFVEGEQYF
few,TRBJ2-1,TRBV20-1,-,TGCAGTGCTAGGACGTACGGCTCCTACAATGAGCAGTTCTTC,CSARTYGSYNEQFF
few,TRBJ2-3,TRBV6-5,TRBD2,TGTGCCAGCAGTTACTCCGGGGGGGGGCTTAATACGCAGTATTTT,CASSYSGGGLNTQYF
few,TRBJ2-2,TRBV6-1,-,TGTGCCAGCAGGGATCCCATAGCCGGGGAGCTGTTTTTT,CASRDPIAGELFF
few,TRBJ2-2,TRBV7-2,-,TGTGCCAGCAGCTTAATGGAAACAGGGAGGTGGAACGGGGAGCTGTTTTTT,CASSLMETGRWNGELFF
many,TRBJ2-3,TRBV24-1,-,TGTGCCACCAGTGGAGATCCAGGAGTAAGCACAGATACGCAGTATTTT,CATSGDPGVSTDTQYF
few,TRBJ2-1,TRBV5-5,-,TGTGCCAGCAACCAGTTCCCCGGGTACAATGAGCAGTTCTTC,CASNQFPGYNEQFF
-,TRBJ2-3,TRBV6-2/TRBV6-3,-,TGTGCCAGCAGTTCGGGGGTGGAGGATACGCAGTATTTT,CASSSGVEDTQYF
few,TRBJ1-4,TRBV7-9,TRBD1,TGTGCCAGCAGCTTAGCACAGGGGTCGGGTGAAAAACTGTTTTTT,CASSLAQGSGEKLFF
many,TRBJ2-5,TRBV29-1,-,TGCAGCGTTGAAGATCGCGGCGCTGACTTAATGGAAACCCAGTACTTC,CSVEDRGADLMETQYF
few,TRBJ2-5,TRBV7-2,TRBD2,TGTGCCAGCAGCTCCTCCGGGACTAGACAAGAGACCCAGTACTTC,CASSSSGTRQETQYF
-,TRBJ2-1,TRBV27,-,TGTGCCAGCAGTTTCCTGGGCGGGGAGCAGTTCTTC,CASSFLGGEQFF
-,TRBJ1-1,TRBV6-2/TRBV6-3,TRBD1,TGTGCCAGCAGTTCATCCGACAGGGGGGACACTGAAGCTTTCTTT,CASSSSDRGDTEAFF
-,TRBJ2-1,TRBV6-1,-,TGTGCCAGCATTCCCCGGGACACTTACAATGAGCAGTTCTTC,CASIPRDTYNEQFF
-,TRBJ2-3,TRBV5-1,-,TGCGCCAGCAGCTTGGGGGCCGACAGTTATGAAACGCAGTATTTT,CASSLGADSYETQYF
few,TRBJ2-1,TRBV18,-,TGTGCCAGCTCACCTTACCCCATGAGCGATGAGCCGTTCTTC,CASSPYPMSDEPFF
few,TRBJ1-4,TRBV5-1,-,TGCGCCAGCAGCTTGGAGGGGGGGACGGAAAAACTGTTTTTT,CASSLEGGTEKLFF
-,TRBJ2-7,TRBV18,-,TGTGCCAGCTCACGATCAGGGAGTGGCGAGCAGTACTTC,CASSRSGSGEQYF
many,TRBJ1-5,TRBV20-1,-,TGCAGTGCTAGAGATAGAGGACAGATAATGAATCAGCCCCAGCATTTT,CSARDRGQIMNQPQHF
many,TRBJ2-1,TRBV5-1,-,TGCGCCAGCAGCCCGGAGGGTAAATCCTACAATGAGCAGTTCTTC,CASSPEGKSYNEQFF